The T cell receptor beta chain under discussion was sequenced for a study of blood T cells in healthy people across ages. For the second PCR, which ran for about 6 to 12 cycles, a sample-barcoded 5' primer and a J-beta primer mix were used. MiXCR, run by TCRdb on the 5' RACE reads, gives a single entry per CDR3 protein. The sample has hundreds of thousands of distinct CDR3 sequences, about 29% seen once. Per germline, CDR1 KGHDR and CDR2 SFDVKD. The CDR3 length is 16 residues. The V segment lost 3 bases and the J segment 4 bases; nucleotides outside the gene matches: 9. These data were also reused for a study on T cells of mothers and their children.

The V and J genes are TRBV24-1 and TRBJ2-3, with 7 nucleotides matching TRBD1. Input material: blood. The sequence derives from a boy aged 2 to 9 in good health. CDR3 region: CATSDPTGWRPDTQYF. The CDR3 coding sequence is TGTGCCACCAGTGATCCGACAGGGTGGAGACCAGATACGCAGTATTTT.